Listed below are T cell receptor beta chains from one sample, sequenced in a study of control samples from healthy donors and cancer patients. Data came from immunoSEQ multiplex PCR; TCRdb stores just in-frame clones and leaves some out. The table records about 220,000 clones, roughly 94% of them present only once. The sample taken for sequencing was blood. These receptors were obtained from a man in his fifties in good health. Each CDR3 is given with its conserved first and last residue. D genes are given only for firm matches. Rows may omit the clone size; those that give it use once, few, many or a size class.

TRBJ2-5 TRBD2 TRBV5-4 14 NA CASSPSGGMETQYF TGTGCCAGCAGCCCTAGCGGGGGGATGGAGACCCAGTACTTC
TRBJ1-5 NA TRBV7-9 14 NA CASSFRTDNQPQHF TGTGCCAGCAGCTTCCGGACGGACAATCAGCCCCAGCATTTT
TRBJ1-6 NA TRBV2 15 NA CASSTQGHINSPLHF TGTGCCAGCAGTACACAGGGCCATATTAATTCACCCCTCCACTTT
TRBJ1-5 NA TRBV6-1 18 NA CASSEALQAGVGDQPQHF TGTGCCAGCAGTGAAGCGCTTCAGGCAGGGGTCGGGGATCAGCCCCAGCATTTT
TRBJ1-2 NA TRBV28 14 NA CASSEGVANYGYTF TGTGCCAGCTCGGAAGGAGTAGCCAACTATGGCTACACCTTC
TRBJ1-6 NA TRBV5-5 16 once CASSNGPIPYNSPLHF TGTGCCAGCAGCAACGGACCGATACCCTATAATTCACCCCTCCACTTT
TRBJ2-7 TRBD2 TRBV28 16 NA CASSLTTTSGGIEQYF TGTGCCAGCAGCCTCACAACGACTAGCGGAGGAATAGAGCAGTACTTC
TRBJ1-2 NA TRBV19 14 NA CASSPGSTNYGYTF TGTGCCAGTAGTCCCGGGTCTACTAACTATGGCTACACCTTC
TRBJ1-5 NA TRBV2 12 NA CASGDSNQPQHF TGTGCCAGCGGAGATAGCAATCAGCCCCAGCATTTT
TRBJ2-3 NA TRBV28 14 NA CASSWTDPTNTQYF TGTGCCAGCAGTTGGACCGACCCTACCAATACGCAGTATTTT
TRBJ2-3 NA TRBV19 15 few CASSIDLDTTGTQYF TGTGCCAGTAGTATAGATCTAGACACTACAGGTACGCAGTATTTT
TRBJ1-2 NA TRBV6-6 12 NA CASSDGNYGYTF TGTGCCAGCAGCGACGGTAACTATGGCTACACCTTC
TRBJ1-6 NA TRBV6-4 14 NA CATRDNLRNSPLHF TGTGCCACCCGGGACAATTTGAGAAATTCACCCCTCCACTTT
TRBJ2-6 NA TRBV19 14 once CASSMYARSEVLTF TGTGCCAGTAGTATGTATGCCAGGTCCGAGGTCCTGACTTTC
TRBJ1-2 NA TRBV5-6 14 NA CASSPQGGPSGYTF TGTGCCAGCAGCCCCCAAGGTGGCCCAAGCGGCTACACCTTC
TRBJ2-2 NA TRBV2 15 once CASIGRQGGTGELFF TGTGCTAGCATAGGAAGGCAGGGAGGAACAGGGGAGCTGTTTTTT
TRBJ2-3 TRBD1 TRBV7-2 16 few CASSLGQGVRADTQYF TGTGCCAGCAGCTTGGGACAGGGGGTTCGTGCAGATACGCAGTATTTT
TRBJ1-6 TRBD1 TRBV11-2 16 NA CASSRRGQGTDSPLHF TGTGCCAGCAGCCGCAGAGGACAGGGGACAGATTCACCCCTCCACTTT
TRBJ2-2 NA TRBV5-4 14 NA CASSLAGNTGELFF TGTGCCAGCAGCTTGGCCGGAAACACCGGGGAGCTGTTTTTT
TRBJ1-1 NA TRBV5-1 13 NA CASKGIVNTEAFF TGCGCCAGCAAGGGGATAGTGAACACTGAAGCTTTCTTT
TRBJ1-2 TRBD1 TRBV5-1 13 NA CASSSTGENGYTF TGCGCCAGCAGCTCGACAGGGGAGAATGGCTACACCTTC
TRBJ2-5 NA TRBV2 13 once CASVIGAGETQYF TGTGCCAGCGTGATAGGTGCGGGGGAGACCCAGTACTTC
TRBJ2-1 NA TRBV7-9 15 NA CASRGTASSYNEQFF TGTGCCAGCAGAGGAACAGCCTCCTCCTACAATGAGCAGTTCTTC
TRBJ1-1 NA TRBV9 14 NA CASSVVEGDTEAFF TGTGCCAGCAGCGTAGTGGAGGGGGACACTGAAGCTTTCTTT
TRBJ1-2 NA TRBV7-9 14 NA CASIQNTSPGAYTF TGTGCCAGCATCCAGAATACTTCCCCGGGAGCCTACACCTTC
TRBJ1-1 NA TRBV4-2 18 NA CASSQDIVLGPPPVLAFF TGTGCCAGCAGCCAAGATATAGTCTTGGGCCCGCCGCCCGTCTTAGCTTTCTTT
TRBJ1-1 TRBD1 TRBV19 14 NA CASTERDRLAEAFF TGTGCCAGTACCGAACGGGACAGGCTTGCTGAAGCTTTCTTT
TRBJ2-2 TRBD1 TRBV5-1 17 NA CASQPPAGTGSTGELFF TGCGCCAGCCAGCCCCCCGCCGGGACAGGGAGCACCGGGGAGCTGTTTTTT
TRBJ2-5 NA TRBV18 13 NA CASSPLGGETQYF TGTGCCAGCTCACCGTTGGGAGGAGAGACCCAGTACTTC
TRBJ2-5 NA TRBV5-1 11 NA CASSEQETQYF TGCGCCAGCAGTGAACAAGAGACCCAGTACTTC
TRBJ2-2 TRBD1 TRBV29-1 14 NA CSAGQGENTGELFF TGCAGCGCGGGACAGGGGGAAAACACCGGGGAGCTGTTTTTT
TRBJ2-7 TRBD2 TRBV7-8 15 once CASSLALAGVYEQYF TGTGCCAGCAGCTTGGCGCTAGCGGGGGTCTACGAGCAGTACTTC
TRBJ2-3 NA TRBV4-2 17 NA CASSQEGTVRGADTQYF TGTGCCAGCAGCCAAGAAGGGACTGTCCGTGGGGCAGATACGCAGTATTTT
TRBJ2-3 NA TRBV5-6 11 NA CASSLQATQYF TGTGCCAGCAGCTTGCAGGCTACGCAGTATTTT
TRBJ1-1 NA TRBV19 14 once CASSIPRGSTEAFF TGTGCCAGTAGTATCCCACGGGGGAGCACTGAAGCTTTCTTT
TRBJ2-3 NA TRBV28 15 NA CASRSVPPSTDTQYF TGTGCCAGCAGGTCCGTACCCCCGAGCACAGATACGCAGTATTTT
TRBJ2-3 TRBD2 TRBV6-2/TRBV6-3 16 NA CASSYAGRGRTDTQYF TGTGCCAGCAGTTACGCCGGGAGGGGAAGAACAGATACGCAGTATTTT
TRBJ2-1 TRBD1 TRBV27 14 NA CASSFGTGSNEQFF TGTGCCAGCAGTTTTGGGACAGGGAGCAATGAGCAGTTCTTC
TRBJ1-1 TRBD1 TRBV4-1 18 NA CASSHSAWTGVGETEAFF TGCGCCAGCAGCCACTCTGCTTGGACAGGGGTAGGAGAGACTGAAGCTTTCTTT
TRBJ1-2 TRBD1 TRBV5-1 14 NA CASSLGQGNYGYTF TGCGCCAGCAGTTTGGGACAGGGAAACTATGGCTACACCTTC
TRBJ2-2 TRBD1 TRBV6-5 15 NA CASNRQGTPTGELFF TGTGCCAGCAACCGACAGGGGACTCCCACCGGGGAGCTGTTTTTT
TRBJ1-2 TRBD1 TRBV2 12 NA CASSGTGSGYTF TGTGCCAGCAGCGGGACAGGGAGCGGCTACACCTTC
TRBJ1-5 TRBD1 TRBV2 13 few CASVGTETQPQHF TGTGCCAGCGTAGGGACAGAAACTCAGCCCCAGCATTTT
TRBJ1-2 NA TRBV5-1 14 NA CASSLGGAGDGYTF TGCGCCAGCAGCTTGGGCGGGGCTGGCGATGGCTACACCTTC